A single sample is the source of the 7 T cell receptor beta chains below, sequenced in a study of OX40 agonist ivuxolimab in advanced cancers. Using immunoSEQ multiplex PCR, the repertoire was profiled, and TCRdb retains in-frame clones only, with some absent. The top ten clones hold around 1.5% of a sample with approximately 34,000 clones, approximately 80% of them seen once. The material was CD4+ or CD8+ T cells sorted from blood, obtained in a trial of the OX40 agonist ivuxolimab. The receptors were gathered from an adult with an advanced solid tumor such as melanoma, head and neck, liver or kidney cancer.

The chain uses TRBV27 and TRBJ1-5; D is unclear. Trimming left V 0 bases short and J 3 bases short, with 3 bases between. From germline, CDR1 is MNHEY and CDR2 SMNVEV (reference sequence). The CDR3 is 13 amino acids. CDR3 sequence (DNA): TGTGCCAGCAGTTTATCGTACAATCAGCCCCAGCATTTT. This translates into CASSLSYNQPQHF.

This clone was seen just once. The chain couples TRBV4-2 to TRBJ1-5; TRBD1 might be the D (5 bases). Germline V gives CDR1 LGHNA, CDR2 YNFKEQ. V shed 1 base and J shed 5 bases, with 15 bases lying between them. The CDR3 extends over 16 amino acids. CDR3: CASSQGAGGRDQPQHF. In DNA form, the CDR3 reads TGTGCCAGCAGCCAAGGGGCGGGGGGAAGGGATCAGCCCCAGCATTTT.

The CDR3 region has the DNA TGTGCCACCAGCAGAGGGGGGGGCGGCCCGAGTGTGACAGATACGCAGTATTTT. It yields the protein CATSRGGGGPSVTDTQYF. The chain joins TRBV15 to TRBJ2-3, with D possibly TRBD2 on 7 matching bases. CDR3 length: 18 residues. Looked up from germline, CDR1 is LNHNV and CDR2 is YYDKDF (reference sequence). Between the trimmed V and J ends, which lost 1 base and 3 bases, there was a span of 20 bases.

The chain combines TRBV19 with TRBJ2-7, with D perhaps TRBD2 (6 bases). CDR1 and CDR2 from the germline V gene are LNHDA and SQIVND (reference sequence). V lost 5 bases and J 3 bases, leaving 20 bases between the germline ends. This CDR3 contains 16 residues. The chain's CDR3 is CASSSSGGTFNYEQYF. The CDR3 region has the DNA TGTGCCAGTAGTTCGTCCGGAGGGACCTTCAACTACGAGCAGTACTTC.

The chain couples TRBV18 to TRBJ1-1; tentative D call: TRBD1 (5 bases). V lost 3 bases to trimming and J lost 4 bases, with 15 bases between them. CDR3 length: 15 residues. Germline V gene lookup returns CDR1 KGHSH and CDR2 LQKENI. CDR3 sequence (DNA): TGTGCCAGCTCACCGCCTGAGGGGACGATCACTGAAGCTTTCTTT. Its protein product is CASSPPEGTITEAFF.

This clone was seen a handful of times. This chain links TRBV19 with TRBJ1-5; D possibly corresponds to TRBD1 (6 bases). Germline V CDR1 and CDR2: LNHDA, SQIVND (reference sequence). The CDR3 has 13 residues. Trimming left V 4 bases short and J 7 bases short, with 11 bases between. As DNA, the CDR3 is TGTGCCAGTAGTAGGGGCAGGGGACAGCCCCAGCATTTT. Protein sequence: CASSRGRGQPQHF.

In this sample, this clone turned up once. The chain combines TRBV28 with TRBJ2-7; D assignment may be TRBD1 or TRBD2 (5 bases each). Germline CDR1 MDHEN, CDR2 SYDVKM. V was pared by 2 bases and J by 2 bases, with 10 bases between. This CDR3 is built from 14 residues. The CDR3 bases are TGTGCCAGCAGTTTAGGGACGGACCCCTACGAGCAGTACTTC. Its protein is CASSLGTDPYEQYF.